The 30 T cell receptor beta chains presented below share a single source sample, sequenced in a study of cytomegalovirus exposure and HLA in healthy donors. Vbeta (60) and Jbeta (13) primers were used in the PCR. The table came from immunoSEQ multiplex PCR; TCRdb's copy has only in-frame clones and leaves some out. The repertoire consists of 150,000 or so clones, with over 60% occurring once and the leading ten covering approximately 1.6%. Sequencing was carried out using PBMCs. These TCRs come from a young woman in good health and CMV-seronegative.

The rearrangement uses TRBV9 and TRBJ2-2; maybe TRBD2 (5 bases). Germline V gene lookup returns CDR1 SGDLS and CDR2 YYNGEE. Deletions cut 0 bases from V and 5 bases from J, with 8 bases between. The CDR3 covers 14 residues. This CDR3 is CASSVGLRTGELFF. The CDR3 nucleotides are TGTGCCAGCAGCGTAGGACTACGAACCGGGGAGCTGTTTTTT.

The V and J genes are TRBV5-1 and TRBJ1-1, with D perhaps matching TRBD1 (6 bases). V was cut by 0 bases and J by 4 bases, with 10 bases left in between. This CDR3 contains 14 residues. Germline CDR1 is SGHRS and CDR2 is YFSETQ. CDR3 residues: CASSLASTGTEAFF. CDR3 nucleotides: TGCGCCAGCAGCTTGGCCTCGACAGGCACTGAAGCTTTCTTT. Using reference TRBV5-1 and TRBJ1-1 for the parts outside the CDR3, the full variable domain is KAGVTQTPRYLIKTRGQQVTLSCSPISGHRSVSWYQQTPGQGLQFLFEYFSETQRNKGNFPGRFSGRQFSNSRSEMNVSTLELGDSALYLCASSLASTGTEAFFGQGTRLTVV.

The chain joins TRBV5-4 to TRBJ1-4; TRBD1 agrees at 9 bases. The trim removed 3 bases at V and 0 bases at J, leaving 6 bases unmatched. The CDR3 loop spans 17 amino acids. Germline lookup yields CDR1 SGHNT and CDR2 YYREEE (reference sequence). CDR3 amino acids: CASSSYRGLSTNEKLFF. CDR3 nucleotides: TGTGCCAGCAGCTCCTACAGGGGGCTGTCAACTAATGAAAAACTGTTTTTT.

V is TRBV28 and J is TRBJ2-7; 7 bases align to TRBD2. CDR3 length: 14 residues. Germline values: CDR1 MDHEN, CDR2 SYDVKM. Losses at the gene ends were 9 bases for V and 3 bases for J; bases not matched to a gene: 11. The CDR3: CASHPGGAFYEQYF. The CDR3 nucleotides are TGTGCCAGTCACCCGGGGGGAGCTTTCTACGAGCAGTACTTC.

This clone was recorded only once. The chain links TRBV7-6 to TRBJ2-3; 8 bases match TRBD2. Per germline, CDR1 SGHVS and CDR2 FNYEAQ. The CDR3 has 14 amino acids. With 6 bases clipped from V and 1 base from J, the junction kept 3 bases outside the gene matches. CDR3 protein: CASSSGGGTDTQYF. The DNA for the CDR3 is TGTGCCAGCAGTTCCGGGGGGGGCACAGATACGCAGTATTTT.

This chain connects TRBV28 to TRBJ1-4, with TRBD1 identical over 7 bases. Germline V gene data show CDR1 as MDHEN and CDR2 as SYDVKM. V lost 3 bases and J lost 5; bases outside the gene matches: 9. The CDR3 is 16 residues long. The CDR3 protein is CASSFASGGMNEKLFF. The CDR3 DNA follows: TGTGCCAGCAGTTTCGCGTCAGGGGGTATGAATGAAAAACTGTTTTTT.

This clone was counted a few times. The chain carries TRBV5-6 and TRBJ2-1; D might be TRBD1 (5 bases). Germline CDR1 reads SGHDT; CDR2 reads YYEEEE. V shed 0 bases and J shed 0 bases, with 7 bases lying between them. This CDR3 is built from 15 residues. The CDR3 region has the DNA TGTGCCAGCAGCTTGGAGGGGCACTCCTACAATGAGCAGTTCTTC. Amino acids: CASSLEGHSYNEQFF.

In its sample, this clone was seen a few times. The chain couples TRBV5-4 to TRBJ1-2; 7 nucleotides agree with TRBD1. J gave up 8 bases and V 5 bases, and 9 bases lay outside the gene matches. This CDR3 comprises 13 residues. Germline CDR1 reads SGHNT; CDR2 reads YYREEE (reference sequence). For the CDR3, the DNA is TGTGCCAGCAGACTCGACAGGGATGAGGGCTACACCTTC. Its protein product is CASRLDRDEGYTF.

The chain couples TRBV5-5 to TRBJ1-2; 7 bases fit TRBD1. J gave up 5 bases and V 4 bases, and 8 bases lay outside the gene matches. This CDR3 spans 14 amino acids. Germline V gene lookup returns CDR1 SGHKS and CDR2 YYEKEE (reference sequence). Here the CDR3 reads CASSLGTESYGYTF. In DNA form, the CDR3 reads TGTGCCAGCAGCCTGGGGACAGAATCTTATGGCTACACCTTC.

This chain joins TRBV5-4 and TRBJ2-4; D possibly corresponds to TRBD1 (5 bases). The CDR3 has 14 amino acids. CDR1 and CDR2 (germline): SGHNT, YYREEE (reference sequence). The ends were cut back, 7 bases at V and 4 bases at J, with 15 bases in the middle. CDR3 loop: CASYHEDMKNIQYF. CDR3 in DNA: TGTGCCAGCTACCACGAGGACATGAAAAACATTCAGTACTTC.

With regard to this clone: A junction boundary mismatches the germline segment, possibly from a read error. V gene TRBV7-9 combines with J gene TRBJ2-2; TRBD1 aligns across 8 bases. The CDR3 loop spans 15 amino acids. The germline gives CDR1 SEHNR, CDR2 FQNEAQ (reference sequence). The CDR3, as DNA: TGTTCCAGCAGCTTCAACAGGGGGGCGAACGGGGAGCTGTTTTTT. Its translation: CSSSFNRGANGELFF.

The chain carries TRBV14 and TRBJ1-2; TRBD1 agrees at 7 bases. The junction had 6 bases not matched to a gene; V was cut back by 4 bases and J by 4 bases. This CDR3 contains 14 residues. Germline values: CDR1 SGHDN, CDR2 FVKESK. In DNA form, the CDR3 reads TGTGCCAGCAGCCCTATTGACAGGGCCTATGGCTACACCTTC. Residues: CASSPIDRAYGYTF.

In its sample, this clone was seen once. Other DNA sequences within the sample encode an identical CDR3. The chain employs TRBV9 and TRBJ2-1, with 11 bases identical to TRBD1. This CDR3 contains 16 residues. Germline CDR1 is SGDLS and CDR2 is YYNGEE. Germline trimming cut 8 bases from V and 4 bases from J; bases unmatched to any gene: 11. CDR3 in amino acids: CASSFGQGAKYNEQFF. The DNA of the CDR3 is TGTGCCAGTAGCTTCGGACAGGGGGCGAAATACAATGAGCAGTTCTTC.

The genes are TRBV27 and TRBJ2-7; a possible D gene is TRBD2 (6 bases). This CDR3 spans 13 amino acids. Germline CDR1 MNHEY, CDR2 SMNVEV (reference sequence). The ends were cut back, 5 bases at V and 3 bases at J, with 11 bases in the middle. The CDR3 DNA reads as TGTGCCAGCAGTCAGACCGGGGGCTACGAGCAGTACTTC. Translation gives CASSQTGGYEQYF.

The chain carries TRBV10-1 and TRBJ1-2; D possibly corresponds to TRBD1 (5 bases). V lost 3 bases, J lost 8 bases, and 22 bases lay in between. The germline V gene has CDR1 WNHNN and CDR2 SYGVQD (reference sequence). The CDR3 is 16 amino acids. The CDR3 nucleotides read TGCGCCAGCAGTGACCCAAAGGGACTGTTCCGCAGAGGCTACACCTTC. The encoded protein is CASSDPKGLFRRGYTF.

The chain joins TRBV5-1 to TRBJ2-3, with D possibly being TRBD2 (5 bases). V lost 4 bases and J lost 6, with 18 bases in between. The CDR3 is 15 amino acids. In germline, CDR1 is SGHRS, CDR2 YFSETQ. For the CDR3, the DNA is TGCGCCAGCAGCCCAGAACCGAACAGAGGGGATACGCAGTATTTT. This encodes CASSPEPNRGDTQYF.

This clone was counted a few times. Other DNA variants within this sample encode the same CDR3. The J gene is TRBJ2-5, the V gene TRBV19; possibly TRBD1 for D (5 bases). Germline CDR1 is LNHDA and CDR2 is SQIVND (reference sequence). The CDR3 is made up of 13 amino acids. V dropped 3 bases and J dropped 2 bases, with 7 bases sitting between them. CDR3 region: CASSIQGQETQYF. The CDR3 DNA reads TGTGCCAGTAGTATCCAGGGTCAAGAGACCCAGTACTTC.

A few counts support this clone. The gene calls are TRBV7-6 and TRBJ1-1; maybe TRBD1 (5 bases). The germline CDR1 and CDR2 sequences are SGHVS and FNYEAQ. V dropped 2 bases and J dropped 5 bases, with 12 bases sitting between them. The CDR3 spans 14 residues. The CDR3 spells CASSLSVAGTEAFF. The CDR3 nucleotides are TGTGCCAGCAGCTTATCCGTGGCAGGGACTGAAGCTTTCTTT. Full variable domain (rest looked up from reference TRBV7-6 and TRBJ1-1): GAGVSQSPRYKVTKRGQDVALRCDPISGHVSLYWYRQALGQGPEFLTYFNYEAQQDKSGLPNDRFSAERPEGSISTLTIQRTEQRDSAMYRCASSLSVAGTEAFFGQGTRLTVV.

The chain has TRBV6-6 and TRBJ2-2; D is unclear. The CDR3 is 12 residues long. The V end was cut by 5 bases, the J end by 3 bases, with 4 bases between. Germline CDR1 MNHNY, CDR2 SVGAGI (reference sequence). CDR3 residues: CASSQYTGELFF. In nucleotides, the CDR3 is TGTGCCAGCAGTCAGTACACCGGGGAGCTGTTTTTT.

V is TRBV19 and J is TRBJ1-5; the D is unclear. Trimming cost V 7 bases and J 1 base, with 14 bases left between them. CDR3 length equals 15 residues. In germline, CDR1 is LNHDA, CDR2 SQIVND (reference sequence). The CDR3 reads CASKAGSESNQPQHF. The CDR3 coding sequence is TGTGCCAGTAAGGCCGGGAGCGAAAGCAATCAGCCCCAGCATTTT.

The gene calls are TRBV5-1 and TRBJ1-4; the D gene is possibly TRBD1 (6 bases). CDR3 length: 14 residues. CDR1 SGHRS and CDR2 YFSETQ come from the germline V gene. Trimming left V 2 bases short and J 5 bases short, with 10 bases between. CDR3 protein: CASSLQGQNEKLFF. The CDR3, as DNA: TGCGCCAGCAGCTTACAAGGACAGAATGAAAAACTGTTTTTT. Full variable domain (rest looked up from reference TRBV5-1 and TRBJ1-4): KAGVTQTPRYLIKTRGQQVTLSCSPISGHRSVSWYQQTPGQGLQFLFEYFSETQRNKGNFPGRFSGRQFSNSRSEMNVSTLELGDSALYLCASSLQGQNEKLFFGSGTQLSVL.

V usage is TRBV15 and J usage is TRBJ1-1; 7 bases are a match to TRBD1. Germline CDR1 reads LNHNV; CDR2 reads YYDKDF (reference sequence). The CDR3 spans 14 residues. Trimming at V came to 4 bases and at J to 1 base, leaving 3 bases not matched to a gene. CDR3 loop: CATSIYRGNTEAFF. As DNA, the CDR3 is TGTGCCACCAGCATCTACAGGGGGAACACTGAAGCTTTCTTT.

The genes are TRBV9 and TRBJ1-2; tentative D call: TRBD1 (5 bases). CDR1 and CDR2 from the germline V gene are SGDLS and YYNGEE. The germline V and J ends were trimmed by 6 bases and 1 base, with 13 bases remaining between them. The CDR3 is 14 amino acids. This chain's CDR3 is CASNQDGHNYGYTF. The CDR3 DNA follows: TGTGCCAGCAACCAGGACGGACATAACTATGGCTACACCTTC.

The V and J genes are TRBV28 and TRBJ1-2; D uncertain. Trimming removed 3 bases at V and 6 bases at J, with 11 bases between. Germline-derived CDR1 and CDR2 are MDHEN and SYDVKM. The CDR3 contains 13 residues. The CDR3 DNA reads TGTGCCAGCAGTTTTCCGGGAGACCATGGCTACACCTTC. This encodes CASSFPGDHGYTF.

This clone was observed a few times. This rearrangement joins TRBV5-1 to TRBJ2-5; 9 nucleotides align to TRBD1. Germline loops: CDR1 SGHRS, CDR2 YFSETQ. V was pared by 3 bases and J by 3 bases, with 0 bases of the junction left unmatched. The CDR3 has 13 residues. CDR3 bases: TGCGCCAGCAGCTGGACAGGGGAAGAGACCCAGTACTTC. Amino acids: CASSWTGEETQYF.

This clone was detected a few times. The chain carries TRBV19 and TRBJ2-5, with D tentatively TRBD1 (6 bases). Trimming removed 8 bases from V and 5 bases from J, with 15 bases in between. The length of the CDR3 is 13 residues. The germline gives CDR1 LNHDA, CDR2 SQIVND (reference sequence). Here the CDR3 DNA reads TGTGCCAGTCGAAGCAGGGGTCATGAGACCCAGTACTTC. Protein sequence: CASRSRGHETQYF.

The chain joins TRBV5-1 to TRBJ2-7; 15 bases match TRBD2. Per germline, CDR1 SGHRS and CDR2 YFSETQ. Trimming removed 4 bases from V and 6 bases from J; junction bases left unmatched: 2. This CDR3 has 14 amino acids. The CDR3 loop reads CASSTGLAGGEQYV. CDR3 DNA: TGCGCCAGCAGCACGGGACTAGCGGGAGGCGAGCAGTACGTC.

The rearrangement links TRBV6-6 to TRBJ1-1, with D maybe TRBD1 (6 bases). The CDR3 extends over 15 amino acids. The V gene's germline CDR1 is MNHNY and CDR2 SVGAGI (reference sequence). Trimming stripped 5 bases from V and 4 bases from J, with 17 bases between. The CDR3 is CASSRREGGTTEAFF. The CDR3 region has the DNA TGTGCCAGCAGTCGCCGGGAGGGGGGGACCACTGAAGCTTTCTTT.

The chain combines TRBV30 with TRBJ1-5, with D tentatively TRBD1 (6 bases). Germline loops: CDR1 GTSNPN, CDR2 SVGIG (reference sequence). The CDR3 is made up of 13 amino acids. V lost 5 bases, J lost 5 bases, and 13 bases lay in between. The CDR3 loop is CAWGAGQYQPQHF. The CDR3 nucleotides read TGTGCCTGGGGGGCCGGACAGTATCAGCCCCAGCATTTT. The full variable domain, its missing parts supplied by reference TRBV30 and TRBJ1-5, is SQTIHQWPATLVQPVGSPLSLECTVEGTSNPNLYWYRQAAGRGLQLLFYSVGIGQISSEVPQNLSASRPQDRQFILSSKKLLLSDSGFYLCAWGAGQYQPQHFGDGTRLSIL.

The V call is TRBV5-5, the J call TRBJ2-7; D possibly corresponds to TRBD1 (6 bases). The germline gives CDR1 SGHKS, CDR2 YYEKEE (reference sequence). V lost 0 bases to trimming and J lost 4 bases, with 14 bases between them. The CDR3 consists of 15 residues. CDR3 sequence reads: CASSLAQGSSYEQYF. DNA of the CDR3: TGTGCCAGCAGCTTGGCGCAGGGGTCGTCGTACGAGCAGTACTTC. The variable domain in full, with the rest retrieved from reference TRBV5-5 and TRBJ2-7, is DAGVTQSPTHLIKTRGQQVTLRCSPISGHKSVSWYQQVLGQGPQFIFQYYEKEERGRGNFPDRFSARQFPNYSSELNVNALLLGDSALYLCASSLAQGSSYEQYFGPGTRLTVT.